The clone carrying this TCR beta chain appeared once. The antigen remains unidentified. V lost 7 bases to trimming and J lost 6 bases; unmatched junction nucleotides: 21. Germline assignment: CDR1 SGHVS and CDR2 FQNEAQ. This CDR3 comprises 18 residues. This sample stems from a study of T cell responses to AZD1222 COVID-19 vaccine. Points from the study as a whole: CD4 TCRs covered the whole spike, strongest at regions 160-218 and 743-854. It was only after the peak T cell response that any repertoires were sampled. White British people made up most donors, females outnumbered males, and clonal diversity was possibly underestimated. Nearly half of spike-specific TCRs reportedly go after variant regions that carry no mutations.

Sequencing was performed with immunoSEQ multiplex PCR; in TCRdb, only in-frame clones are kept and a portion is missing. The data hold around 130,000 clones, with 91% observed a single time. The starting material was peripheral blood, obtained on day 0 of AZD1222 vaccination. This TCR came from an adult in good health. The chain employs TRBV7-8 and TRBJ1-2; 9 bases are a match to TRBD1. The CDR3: CASTPRPGTGLIFNGYTF. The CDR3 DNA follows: TGTGCCAGCACCCCACGTCCCGGGACAGGGCTAATATTCAATGGCTACACCTTC.